This is a list of T cell receptor beta chains from one sample in a study of post-analysis software for immune sequencing data. TCRdb ran MiXCR on the PCR reads and lists one entry per CDR3 protein. The sample consists of 740,000 or so distinct CDR3 sequences, roughly half of them appearing once. The sample taken for sequencing was blood. All receptors derive from a girl aged 5-17 years with multiple sclerosis. Both conserved end residues are part of each CDR3. The D gene is left open where the match is weak. Clone size is not always given. Where it is, it says once, few, many or a class for expanded clones.

clone_size	v_call	j_call	d_call	cdr3_aa	cdr3_nt
NA	TRBV15	TRBJ2-7	TRBD2	CATSRGNKGLATYEQYF	TGTGCCACCAGCAGAGGCAATAAGGGACTAGCGACCTACGAGCAGTACTTC
NA	TRBV12-3/TRBV12-4	TRBJ1-5	TRBD1	CASSPPDRGGQPQHF	TGTGCCAGCAGCCCCCCCGACAGGGGAGGCCAGCCCCAGCATTTT
NA	TRBV7-9	TRBJ2-1	TRBD2	CASSFRTSNSNEQFF	TGTGCCAGCAGCTTTAGGACTAGCAATTCCAATGAGCAGTTCTTC
NA	TRBV6-6	TRBJ2-5	NA	CASSYYGTGPYQETQYF	TGTGCCAGCAGTTACTATGGCACAGGACCGTACCAAGAGACCCAGTACTTC
once	TRBV20-1	TRBJ1-2	NA	CSAAQAGDGYTF	TGCAGTGCCGCTCAGGCAGGGGATGGCTACACCTTC
once	TRBV6-1	TRBJ1-5	NA	CASRFGNQPQHF	TGTGCCAGCAGGTTTGGGAATCAGCCCCAGCATTTT
NA	TRBV7-2	TRBJ2-5	TRBD2	CASSRSGGAVETQYF	TGTGCCAGCAGTCGTAGCGGGGGGGCCGTAGAGACCCAGTACTTC
NA	TRBV7-3	TRBJ2-1	NA	CASSFHRASYNEQFF	TGTGCCAGCAGCTTTCACAGGGCCTCCTACAATGAGCAGTTCTTC
NA	TRBV28	TRBJ1-2	NA	CASSFGVGQGYTF	TGTGCCAGCAGTTTTGGGGTCGGACAAGGCTACACCTTC
few	TRBV7-2	TRBJ2-1	NA	CASSPAIEGEQFF	TGTGCCAGCAGCCCCGCGATTGAGGGGGAGCAGTTCTTC
NA	TRBV10-3	TRBJ2-1	TRBD2	CAIGRASGSNNEQFF	TGTGCCATCGGTCGGGCTAGCGGGTCTAATAATGAGCAGTTCTTC
NA	TRBV4-2	TRBJ1-6	TRBD1	CASSQDAGQGLSYNSPLHF	TGTGCCAGCAGCCAAGATGCAGGACAGGGGTTATCCTATAATTCACCCCTCCACTTT
NA	TRBV20-1	TRBJ2-7	TRBD1	CSLQTGGDYEQYF	TGCAGCCTACAGACAGGGGGCGATTACGAGCAGTACTTC
few	TRBV5-1	TRBJ2-7	NA	CASSLTTGGEQYF	TGCGCCAGCAGCTTGACTACGGGTGGCGAGCAGTACTTC
few	TRBV5-1	TRBJ2-7	TRBD2	CASSLSGLAGGYEQYF	TGCGCCAGCAGCTTGTCCGGGCTAGCGGGAGGGTACGAGCAGTACTTC
few	TRBV9	TRBJ2-1	TRBD1	CASSVGGQWMDEQFF	TGTGCCAGCAGCGTAGGGGGACAGTGGATGGATGAGCAGTTCTTC